This paragraph reports one T cell receptor (beta chain). Every PCR reaction included synthetic inline CDR3 controls for all V-J pairings. Measured with immunoSEQ multiplex PCR; TCRdb has only the in-frame clones, and not every one. The table lists some 30,000 clones, roughly 91% of them singletons. This entry is derived from a study of multiple sclerosis patients with progressive multifocal leukoencephalopathy. As for the study in general: Longitudinal control samples came from natalizumab-treated multiple sclerosis patients without PML.

CDR3 length: 12 amino acids. Trimming cost V 2 bases and J 6 bases, with 8 bases left between them. CDR1 is SGHAT, CDR2 FQNNGV, per germline. Time point in this sample: before natalizumab initiation. The TCR comes from a human donor with multiple sclerosis. Sequenced input: PBMCs. This chain joins TRBV11-2 and TRBJ2-7, with D uncertain. DNA for the CDR3: TGTGCCAGCAGCTTAAATATGGTCGAGCAGTACTTC. Translation gives CASSLNMVEQYF. The entire variable domain, with the rest obtained from reference TRBV11-2 and TRBJ2-7, is as follows: EAGVAQSPRYKIIEKRQSVAFWCNPISGHATLYWYQQILGQGPKLLIQFQNNGVVDDSQLPKDRFSAERLKGVDSTLKIQPAKLEDSAVYLCASSLNMVEQYFGPGTRLTVT.